Each of the 24 T cell receptor beta chains below was sequenced from the same sample in a study of T cells in Graves' hyperthyroidism and ophthalmopathy. TCR beta CDR3 region amplification was performed from RNA transcripts. Using the HTBI primer set, a first-round RT-PCR was run on the TCR CDR3. MiXCR, applied by TCRdb to the multiplex PCR reads, yields one record per CDR3 protein. Of about 700,000 distinct CDR3 sequences listed, 14% are singletons. Sample: blood. These receptors all stem from a woman aged 18-29 years with Graves' hyperthyroidism.

This clonotype was observed a few times. V and J are TRBV29-1 and TRBJ2-5; D could derive from TRBD1 or TRBD2 (5 bases each). The CDR3 consists of 14 residues. CDR1 and CDR2 from the germline V gene are SQVTM and ANQGSEA. The V and J ends lost 4 bases and 5 bases respectively, with 17 bases between them. The CDR3 protein is CSVVASLEGETQYF. Written as DNA, the CDR3 is TGCAGCGTTGTGGCATCCCTTGAGGGGGAGACCCAGTACTTC. Supplemented by reference TRBV29-1 and TRBJ2-5, the full variable domain reads SAVISQKPSRDICQRGTSLTIQCQVDSQVTMMFWYRQQPGQSLTLIATANQGSEATYESGFVIDKFPISRPNLTFSTLTVSNMSPEDSSIYLCSVVASLEGETQYFGPGTRLLVL.

This rearrangement joins TRBV6-2 or TRBV6-3 to TRBJ2-1, with 10 nucleotides matching TRBD2. The V and J ends lost 10 bases and 3 bases, in that order; junction bases with no gene match: 15. CDR3 length: 17 amino acids. Germline-derived CDR1 and CDR2 are MNHEY and SVGEGT. DNA for the CDR3: TGTGCCATCTCTCTCGGAGCTAGCGGGAGTATCTACAATGAGCAGTTCTTC. Amino acids: CAISLGASGSIYNEQFF.

The V and J genes are TRBV25-1 and TRBJ2-7, with TRBD2 matching over 9 bases. The CDR3 runs to 16 residues. Germline CDR1 and CDR2: MGHDK and SYGVNS. V lost 4 bases, J lost 3 bases, and 10 bases stayed unmatched. The CDR3 sequence is CASSAWAAGGFYEQYF. For the CDR3, the DNA is TGTGCCAGCAGTGCCTGGGCAGCGGGAGGTTTCTACGAGCAGTACTTC.

On this clonotype itself: Given a much more abundant clone one base away, this may be a read error. The gene calls are TRBV6-2 or TRBV6-3 and TRBJ2-5; 8 bases are a match to TRBD2. Germline CDR1 MNHEY, CDR2 SVGEGT. CDR3 length equals 15 residues. DNA for the CDR3: TGTGCCAGCAGTCTTGGCGGGACTAGGGTACCGACCCAGCACTTC. Translation gives CASSLGGTRVPTQHF.

The chain is built from TRBV5-1 and TRBJ2-3; 10 bases line up with TRBD2. This CDR3 spans 16 amino acids. The germline V gene has CDR1 SGHRS and CDR2 YFSETQ. V lost 7 bases to trimming and J lost 0 bases; unmatched junction nucleotides: 8. The CDR3 DNA follows: TGCGCCAGCTCCTTTCCTAGCGGGGGTAGCACAGATACGCAGTATTTT. Its protein product is CASSFPSGGSTDTQYF.

This clonotype was recorded at least ten times. The chain carries TRBV20-1 and TRBJ2-1, with 7 bases fitting TRBD1. The junction had 4 bases not matched to a gene; V was cut back by 1 base and J by 1 base. The CDR3 runs to 15 residues. The V gene's germline CDR1 is DFQATT and CDR2 SNEGSKA (reference sequence). DNA for the CDR3: TGCAGTGCTAGAGGAGACAGGGAATCCTACAATGAGCAGTTCTTC. It codes for CSARGDRESYNEQFF.

This clonotype has ten or more counts. The V and J genes are TRBV7-9 and TRBJ2-5; no firm D call. Trimming cost V 1 base and J 5 bases, with 8 bases left between them. The CDR3 extends over 13 amino acids. Germline CDR1 is SEHNR and CDR2 is FQNEAQ (reference sequence). The CDR3 is CASSLGAWETQYF. In DNA form, the CDR3 reads TGTGCCAGCAGCTTAGGGGCGTGGGAGACCCAGTACTTC.

In this sample, this clonotype turned up once. This rearrangement joins TRBV7-9 to TRBJ2-7; no firm D call. The CDR3 has 16 residues. V gave up 2 bases and J gave up 2 bases, with 16 bases separating them. Germline V gives CDR1 SEHNR, CDR2 FQNEAQ (reference sequence). CDR3 loop: CASSLLEFPLPYEQYF. The CDR3 DNA is TGTGCCAGCAGCTTATTGGAATTCCCCCTGCCCTACGAGCAGTACTTC.

The sample holds many counts of this clonotype. This rearrangement joins TRBV6-2 or TRBV6-3 to TRBJ2-7, with TRBD1 matching 9 bases. Losses at the gene ends were 5 bases for V and 3 bases for J; bases not matched to a gene: 11. Germline CDR1 is MNHEY and CDR2 is SVGEGT. CDR3 length: 16 residues. The CDR3 spells CASSQPTGTGFYEQYF. As DNA, the CDR3 is TGTGCCAGCAGTCAACCTACCGGGACAGGGTTCTACGAGCAGTACTTC.

Many counts were recorded for this clonotype. This chain joins TRBV15 and TRBJ2-1; D is possibly TRBD1 (5 bases). CDR3 length: 15 amino acids. The V gene's germline CDR1 is LNHNV and CDR2 YYDKDF (reference sequence). The V gene lost 8 bases and the J gene lost 8 bases, with 22 bases spanning the gap. CDR3 sequence reads: CATLDWGRQMDEQFF. The DNA for the CDR3 is TGTGCCACCCTCGACTGGGGCCGTCAGATGGATGAGCAGTTCTTC. Supplemented by reference TRBV15 and TRBJ2-1, the full variable domain reads DAMVIQNPRYQVTQFGKPVTLSCSQTLNHNVMYWYQQKSSQAPKLLFHYYDKDFNNEADTPDNFQSRRPNTSFCFLDIRSPGLGDTAMYLCATLDWGRQMDEQFFGPGTRLTVL.

This clonotype was counted at least ten times. The chain links TRBV6-2 or TRBV6-3 to TRBJ1-1; maybe TRBD1 (6 bases). The CDR3 is 14 amino acids. Trimming removed 10 bases at V and 2 bases at J, with 17 bases between. CDR1 and CDR2 from the germline V gene are MNHEY and SVGEGT. The CDR3 region is CATKEQGFNTEAFF. The DNA of the CDR3 is TGTGCCACCAAAGAACAGGGATTCAACACTGAAGCTTTCTTT.

This clonotype was counted at least ten times. The rearrangement links TRBV11-3 to TRBJ2-7; D ambiguous. V lost 4 bases and J 6 bases, leaving 13 bases between the germline ends. The CDR3 is 13 amino acids. CDR1 is SGHNT, CDR2 YENEEA, per germline. Written as DNA, the CDR3 is TGTGCCAGCAGCTGCTTTGGCGTGTGCGAGCAGTACTTC. Protein: CASSCFGVCEQYF.

This clonotype was recorded at least ten times. The J gene is TRBJ2-4, the V gene TRBV12-3 or TRBV12-4; TRBD1 is a possible D gene (5 bases). V dropped 3 bases and J dropped 9 bases, with 9 bases sitting between them. CDR3 length: 12 amino acids. The CDR3 DNA is TGTGCCAGCAGTTTGGTTGGGGCCATTCAGTACTTC. Amino acid sequence: CASSLVGAIQYF.

This clonotype was seen many times. The chain joins TRBV10-1 to TRBJ1-5; a weak D match, TRBD1 (6 bases). In germline, CDR1 is WNHNN, CDR2 SYGVQD (reference sequence). V dropped 6 bases and J dropped 4 bases, with 31 bases sitting between them. The CDR3 sequence is 20 residues long. CDR3 in amino acids: CASSDTQQRRGRPKNQPQHF. The CDR3 nucleotides are TGCGCCAGCAGCGACACCCAGCAGCGCAGGGGTCGCCCCAAAAATCAGCCCCAGCATTTT.

There are many counts of this clonotype. This chain uses TRBV30 with TRBJ1-2; possible D gene TRBD1, 5 bases. Germline loops: CDR1 GTSNPN, CDR2 SVGIG (reference sequence). The CDR3 contains 13 residues. The V and J ends lost 1 base and 4 bases respectively, with 10 bases between them. CDR3 sequence: CAWSAQGGYGYTF. Here the CDR3 DNA reads TGTGCCTGGAGTGCCCAGGGTGGCTATGGCTACACCTTC.

A few counts support this clonotype. This chain uses TRBV3-1 with TRBJ2-1; D might be TRBD1 (5 bases). Germline V gives CDR1 LGHDT, CDR2 YNNKEL (reference sequence). The V end was cut by 0 bases, the J end by 2 bases, with 14 bases between. This CDR3 is built from 17 residues. CDR3 amino acids: CASSQDRGSLAYNEQFF. The CDR3 DNA is TGTGCCAGCAGCCAAGATAGGGGTAGCCTAGCCTACAATGAGCAGTTCTTC.

This clonotype has a count of ten or more. The CDR3 region has the DNA TGTGCCAGCAGCTTAGGTCTGGACAGTTATTCACCCCTCCACTTT. It translates to CASSLGLDSYSPLHF. The V gene is TRBV13, the J gene TRBJ1-6, with a weak D call TRBD1 (6 bases). The CDR3 has 15 amino acids. V lost 0 bases to trimming and J lost 8 bases, with 11 bases between them. Germline CDR1 and CDR2: PRHDT and FYEKMQ (reference sequence).

For the CDR3, the DNA is TGTGCCAGCTCACCATCATTGGACGCTGGAAACACCATATATTTT. Amino acids: CASSPSLDAGNTIYF. V usage is TRBV18 and J usage is TRBJ1-3; D gene uncertain. From germline, CDR1 is KGHSH and CDR2 LQKENI. The CDR3 runs to 15 residues. V lost 2 bases and J lost 2, with 10 bases in between.

This clonotype occurred many times. The V and J genes are TRBV7-2 and TRBJ2-7, with TRBD1 matching over 8 bases. V shed 3 bases, J shed 4 bases, and the junction held 8 bases outside the gene matches. The V gene's germline CDR1 is SGHTA and CDR2 FQGNSA. The CDR3 is 15 amino acids. This chain's CDR3 is CASSLTWTGMYEQYF. The CDR3 DNA sequence: TGTGCCAGCAGCTTGACGTGGACAGGGATGTACGAGCAGTACTTC.

The table lists this clonotype with many counts. This sequence joins TRBV29-1 and TRBJ2-1; TRBD1 agrees at 8 bases. The V gene's germline CDR1 is SQVTM and CDR2 ANQGSEA. The V gene end was trimmed by 5 bases and the J gene end by 7 bases; junction bases not matched to a gene: 7. The CDR3 runs 13 residues. The CDR3 DNA reads as TGCAGCGTTAGGACAGGGTGGAGTAATGAGCAGTTCTTC. It yields the protein CSVRTGWSNEQFF.

This clonotype was recorded a few times. The junction departs from the called germline gene at one end, perhaps through a read error. The CDR3, as DNA: TGTGCCAGCAGCTTAGAATTCAGCCTCTTT. Encoded protein: CASSLEFSLF. This chain connects TRBV7-9 to TRBJ1-1; D gene unclear. Germline V gene data show CDR1 as SEHNR and CDR2 as FQNEAQ (reference sequence). This CDR3 has 10 amino acids.

This clonotype was found many times. V gene TRBV9 combines with J gene TRBJ2-3; D remains unclear. Germline V gene data show CDR1 as SGDLS and CDR2 as YYNGEE. Trimming stripped 2 bases from V and 3 bases from J, with 16 bases between. This CDR3 region has 16 residues. CDR3 protein: CASSVLPGGKTDTQYF. CDR3 coding DNA: TGTGCCAGCAGCGTCCTGCCCGGCGGCAAGACAGATACGCAGTATTTT. Supplemented by reference TRBV9 and TRBJ2-3, the full variable domain reads DSGVTQTPKHLITATGQRVTLRCSPRSGDLSVYWYQQSLDQGLQFLIQYYNGEERAKGNILERFSAQQFPDLHSELNLSSLELGDSALYFCASSVLPGGKTDTQYFGPGTRLTVL.

The chain carries TRBV6-2 or TRBV6-3 and TRBJ2-7; 11 positions match TRBD2. V shed 6 bases, J shed 6 bases, and the junction held 10 bases outside the gene matches. In germline, CDR1 is MNHEY, CDR2 SVGEGT. The CDR3 contains 15 residues. This CDR3 is CASRDLTSGSSEQYF. For the CDR3, the DNA is TGTGCCAGCAGGGATTTAACTAGCGGGAGTTCCGAGCAGTACTTC.

This clonotype has ten or more counts. The chain recombines TRBV4-1 with TRBJ2-7, with D unresolved. In germline, CDR1 is MGHRA, CDR2 YSYEKL. Deletions cut 0 bases from V and 1 base from J, with 7 bases between. CDR3 length: 14 amino acids. As DNA, the CDR3 is TGCGCCAGCAGCCAAGAACTGAATTCCTACGAGCAGTACTTC. This translates into CASSQELNSYEQYF.